A single sample is the source of the 18 T cell receptor beta chains below, sequenced in a study of cytomegalovirus exposure and HLA in healthy donors. The PCR used 60 Vbeta and 13 Jbeta primers. The protocol was immunoSEQ multiplex PCR, while the TCRdb copy is restricted to in-frame clones and leaves out a portion. This table holds a few hundred thousand clones, roughly 86% found once. The sample consisted of PBMCs. All receptors derive from a woman in her thirties or forties in good health and CMV-seropositive.

The chain recombines TRBV6-1 with TRBJ1-1; D ambiguous. The CDR3 runs to 13 residues. Trimming cost V 3 bases and J 0 bases, with 5 bases left between them. Germline lookup yields CDR1 MNHNS and CDR2 SASEGT. The CDR3 region is CASSDKMNTEAFF. CDR3 DNA: TGTGCCAGCAGTGACAAAATGAACACTGAAGCTTTCTTT.

The sample holds one count of this clone. CDR3 residues: CASSHPGQSDNWGEQYF. The CDR3 DNA reads as TGTGCCAGCAGCCATCCCGGACAATCAGACAATTGGGGCGAGCAGTACTTC. J is TRBJ2-7 and V is TRBV4-2; possibly TRBD1 for D (5 bases). CDR1 LGHNA and CDR2 YNFKEQ come from the germline V gene. The CDR3 is 17 residues long. The V gene lost 3 bases and the J gene lost 6 bases, with 24 bases spanning the gap.

In DNA form, the CDR3 reads TGCGCCAGCACGAAGGACACCAGCACAGATACGCAGTATTTT. As protein: CASTKDTSTDTQYF. V usage is TRBV5-1 and J usage is TRBJ2-3, with D possibly matching TRBD1 (5 bases). The CDR3 is made up of 14 amino acids. The germline V gene has CDR1 SGHRS and CDR2 YFSETQ. V lost 6 bases to trimming and J lost 0 bases, with 11 bases between them.

The rearrangement uses TRBV29-1 and TRBJ2-2; tentatively, D is TRBD2 (6 bases). This CDR3 region has 15 residues. Per germline, CDR1 SQVTM and CDR2 ANQGSEA. V was trimmed by 6 bases and J by 2 bases, leaving 16 bases between them. CDR3 residues: CSVSNLATNTGELFF. For the CDR3, the DNA is TGCAGCGTCTCGAATCTAGCGACCAACACCGGGGAGCTGTTTTTT.

This clone was picked up a small number of times. The chain combines TRBV7-2 with TRBJ2-2, with D tentatively TRBD2 (5 bases). CDR1 SGHTA and CDR2 FQGNSA come from the germline V gene. Trimming took 5 bases from V and 0 from J, leaving 19 bases between them. CDR3 length: 18 residues. The CDR3 coding sequence is TGTGCCAGCAGCCCAAACCCTCGTGGACTTGCGAACACCGGGGAGCTGTTTTTT. This gives the protein CASSPNPRGLANTGELFF.

The chain links TRBV27 to TRBJ1-2; 12 bases line up with TRBD1. Germline CDR1 is MNHEY and CDR2 is SMNVEV (reference sequence). The CDR3 loop spans 14 amino acids. The V and J ends lost 5 bases and 6 bases, in that order; junction bases with no gene match: 4. CDR3 in DNA: TGTGCCAGCAGTCCGTGGGACAGGGGGCATGGCTACACCTTC. Protein sequence: CASSPWDRGHGYTF.

The rearrangement joins TRBV7-9 to TRBJ2-1; weak D call: TRBD2 (8 bases). V was trimmed by 6 bases and J by 10 bases, leaving 22 bases between them. The CDR3 runs to 15 residues. Germline V gene lookup returns CDR1 SEHNR and CDR2 FQNEAQ (reference sequence). The chain's CDR3 is CASSLTGAGGGEQFF. The CDR3 DNA reads TGTGCCAGCAGTCTTACAGGGGCGGGGGGAGGAGAGCAGTTCTTC.

This clone came up once. The chain carries TRBV7-3 and TRBJ2-1; 7 nucleotides agree with TRBD1. Germline lookup yields CDR1 SGHTA and CDR2 FQGTGA. The CDR3 totals 14 residues. V dropped 5 bases and J dropped 2; count of bases not matched to a gene: 3. The CDR3 reads CASSPTGAYNEQFF. CDR3 nucleotides: TGTGCCAGCAGCCCAACAGGGGCCTACAATGAGCAGTTCTTC. Based on the CDR3 plus reference TRBV7-3 and TRBJ2-1, the full variable domain is GAGVSQTPSNKVTEKGKYVELRCDPISGHTALYWYRQSLGQGPEFLIYFQGTGAADDSGLPNDRFFAVRPEGSVSTLKIQRTERGDSAVYLCASSPTGAYNEQFFGPGTRLTVL.

The chain couples TRBV7-9 to TRBJ1-5; D is perhaps TRBD1 (6 bases). CDR3 length equals 14 residues. Between the trimmed V and J ends, which lost 7 bases and 4 bases, there was a span of 14 bases. From germline, CDR1 is SEHNR and CDR2 FQNEAQ (reference sequence). The CDR3 spells CASTTGTKNQPQHF. The CDR3 DNA reads as TGTGCCAGCACAACCGGGACAAAAAATCAGCCCCAGCATTTT.

The chain employs TRBV5-4 and TRBJ2-3, with D perhaps matching TRBD2 (5 bases). The V gene's germline CDR1 is SGHNT and CDR2 YYREEE (reference sequence). The ends were cut back, 3 bases at V and 0 bases at J, with 17 bases in the middle. This CDR3 is built from 17 residues. In DNA, the CDR3 is TGTGCCAGCAGCTCGGGCCTTAGCGCGATCAGCACAGATACGCAGTATTTT. Translation gives CASSSGLSAISTDTQYF.

A word on this clone: Other DNA variants within this sample encode the same CDR3. This chain connects TRBV18 to TRBJ2-7, with 11 bases matching TRBD2. CDR1 KGHSH and CDR2 LQKENI come from the germline V gene. V lost 1 base and J lost 2; bases outside the gene matches: 1. The CDR3 totals 15 residues. The CDR3 DNA reads TGTGCCAGCTCACCACTAGCGGGAGGGCCCTACGAGCAGTACTTC. Translated: CASSPLAGGPYEQYF.

This chain joins TRBV7-2 and TRBJ2-3, with D tentatively TRBD2 (6 bases). Germline V gives CDR1 SGHTA, CDR2 FQGNSA. This CDR3 contains 16 residues. Trimming cost V 5 bases and J 3 bases, with 18 bases left between them. In DNA form, the CDR3 reads TGTGCCAGCAGCGTAGGGGCGGGGACGCTTACAGATACGCAGTATTTT. Encoded protein: CASSVGAGTLTDTQYF.

CDR3 amino acids: CASSYSGTSNTQYF. In DNA, the CDR3 is TGTGCCAGCAGTTACTCAGGGACTAGTAATACGCAGTATTTT. This sequence joins TRBV6-6 and TRBJ2-3; TRBD2 matches at 8 bases. The CDR3 is 14 amino acids. From germline, CDR1 is MNHNY and CDR2 SVGAGI (reference sequence). Unmatched junction bases numbered 3, after V lost 0 bases and J lost 7 bases.

This clone was detected only once. This sequence joins TRBV5-4 and TRBJ2-5; D is perhaps TRBD1 (7 bases). Trimming cost V 0 bases and J 4 bases, with 13 bases left between them. Germline CDR1 SGHNT, CDR2 YYREEE (reference sequence). The CDR3 length is 15 residues. DNA for the CDR3: TGTGCCAGCAGCTTGGATCAGGGGGGTTTAGAGACCCAGTACTTC. Protein sequence: CASSLDQGGLETQYF.

This clone was seen once. The CDR3 sequence: CASSWGQGTGNQPQHF. CDR3 bases: TGTGCCAGCAGCTGGGGACAGGGTACGGGCAATCAGCCCCAGCATTTT. This rearrangement joins TRBV5-6 to TRBJ1-5; 9 bases are shared with TRBD1. Unmatched junction bases numbered 6, after V lost 3 bases and J lost 2 bases. The V gene's germline CDR1 is SGHDT and CDR2 YYEEEE. The CDR3 consists of 16 residues.

This clone was seen more than once but under ten times. The chain combines TRBV19 with TRBJ1-1; 10 bases agree with TRBD1. Per the germline V gene, CDR1 is LNHDA and CDR2 is SQIVND (reference sequence). V gave up 3 bases and J gave up 5 bases; unmatched junction bases: 3. This CDR3 spans 14 amino acids. CDR3 in amino acids: CASSMTGGGTEAFF. As DNA, the CDR3 is TGTGCCAGTAGTATGACAGGGGGCGGGACTGAAGCTTTCTTT.

V gene TRBV4-3 combines with J gene TRBJ1-5, with a possible D match to TRBD1 (6 bases). The CDR3 is made up of 18 amino acids. V was cut by 0 bases and J by 1 base, with 16 bases left in between. The germline V gene has CDR1 LGHNA and CDR2 YSLEER. The CDR3 sequence: CASSQDAYRAGSNQPQHF. The DNA for the CDR3 is TGCGCCAGCAGCCAAGATGCCTACAGGGCAGGGAGCAATCAGCCCCAGCATTTT.

V is TRBV27 and J is TRBJ2-3, with TRBD2 identical over 10 bases. The junction had 10 bases not matched to a gene; V was cut back by 8 bases and J by 8 bases. From germline, CDR1 is MNHEY and CDR2 SMNVEV (reference sequence). The CDR3 length is 14 residues. The CDR3 is CASSELAGLSTQYF. The DNA for the CDR3 is TGTGCCAGCTCGGAACTAGCGGGACTCAGTACGCAGTATTTT.